The 21 T cell receptor beta chains given below trace back to one sample, sequenced in a study of CDR3 diversity in severe acne. TCRdb re-called the PCR reads through MiXCR, storing one row per CDR3 protein. The table has tens of thousands of distinct CDR3 sequences, under 65% seen once. The sample comprised blood. These receptors all come from a male donor in good health, without acne.

This clonotype was detected only a few times. Here the CDR3 DNA reads TGTGCCACCAGCACAGGACAGACTGCAACTAATGAAAAACTGTTTTTT. This gives the protein CATSTGQTATNEKLFF. V gene TRBV15 combines with J gene TRBJ1-4; D is perhaps TRBD1 (6 bases). Germline loops: CDR1 LNHNV, CDR2 YYDKDF (reference sequence). V lost 4 bases and J 0 bases, leaving 12 bases between the germline ends. The CDR3 spans 16 residues.

CDR3 residues: CATNPGPPPNEQFF. The CDR3 nucleotides read TGTGCCACCAACCCAGGGCCCCCACCTAATGAGCAGTTCTTC. The rearrangement links TRBV24-1 to TRBJ2-7, with a tentative D call TRBD1 (5 bases). The end of the DNA aligns better with TRBJ2-1, so the J call may be wrong. The CDR3 is 14 amino acids. CDR1 KGHDR and CDR2 SFDVKD come from the germline V gene.

In its sample, this clonotype is medium-sized. V is TRBV24-1 and J is TRBJ2-7; weak D call: TRBD1 (6 bases). Germline V lookup: CDR1 KGHDR, CDR2 SFDVKD. The germline V and J ends were trimmed by 3 bases and 3 bases, with 8 bases remaining between them. This CDR3 has 13 residues. CDR3 protein: CATSDGQNYEQYF. In nucleotides, the CDR3 is TGTGCCACCAGTGATGGACAGAACTACGAGCAGTACTTC.

This clonotype was counted ten times or more. This chain uses TRBV27 with TRBJ2-7; 8 bases align to TRBD1. V shed 1 base, J shed 5 bases, and the junction held 10 bases outside the gene matches. The germline V gene encodes CDR1 MNHEY and CDR2 SMNVEV (reference sequence). The CDR3 has 16 residues. This chain's CDR3 is CASSLFFWTGIHEQYF. CDR3 sequence (DNA): TGTGCCAGCAGTTTATTCTTCTGGACAGGGATCCACGAGCAGTACTTC.

The gene calls are TRBV12-3 or TRBV12-4 and TRBJ1-1; D not certain. The CDR3 loop spans 15 amino acids. V lost 7 bases and J lost 4, with 19 bases in between. In DNA, the CDR3 is TGTGCCAGCACCCTGAACTGGGTGTCGATCACTGAAGCTTTCTTT. As protein: CASTLNWVSITEAFF.

V gene TRBV19 combines with J gene TRBJ1-2; TRBD1 is a possible D gene (6 bases). Between the trimmed V and J ends, which lost 7 bases and 2 bases, there was a span of 17 bases. The CDR3 is made up of 15 amino acids. Germline CDR1 reads LNHDA; CDR2 reads SQIVND (reference sequence). The CDR3 sequence is CASNTRDTVNYGYTF. DNA of the CDR3: TGTGCCAGTAACACCCGGGACACAGTAAACTATGGCTACACCTTC.

This clonotype was observed many times. CDR3 region: CASSDFPGQDYEQYF. CDR3 in DNA: TGCGCCAGCAGCGACTTCCCGGGACAGGACTACGAGCAGTACTTC. The chain joins TRBV5-1 to TRBJ2-7, with 8 positions matching TRBD1. CDR1 is SGHRS, CDR2 YFSETQ, per germline. The V gene end was trimmed by 4 bases and the J gene end by 3 bases; junction bases not matched to a gene: 9. The length of the CDR3 is 15 residues.

This clonotype occurred many times. A read error is possible here, since a much larger clone lies one base away. In DNA form, the CDR3 reads TGTGCCGGCACTATATACAGGGCCAGCTCAGATACGCAGTATTTT. Its protein is CAGTIYRASSDTQYF. The rearrangement joins TRBV6-1 to TRBJ2-3; TRBD1 is a possible D gene (6 bases). Between the trimmed V and J ends, which lost 11 bases and 4 bases, there was a span of 22 bases. Germline CDR1 MNHNS, CDR2 SASEGT. This CDR3 is 15 amino acids long.

Notes on this clonotype: This CDR3 fails to terminate in the conserved phenylalanine or tryptophan, so it likely reflects a read error. The CDR3 is CASSVYTGEQYL. The CDR3 region has the DNA TGTGCCAGCTCAGTCTACACGGGCGAGCAGTACTTG. V and J are TRBV18 and TRBJ2-7; D gene unclear. Germline V lookup: CDR1 KGHSH, CDR2 LQKENI. V was pared by 5 bases and J by 6 bases, with 11 bases between. This CDR3 comprises 12 residues.

The CDR3 DNA sequence: TGTGCCGGAGGACTAGCGGGACACGAGCAGTACTTC. Translated: CAGGLAGHEQYF. This chain links TRBV2 with TRBJ2-7, with TRBD2 matching 12 bases. V trimming: 11 bases; J trimming: 5 bases; junction bases outside the gene matches: 4. The CDR3 is 12 amino acids. The germline V gene has CDR1 SNHLY and CDR2 FYNNEI. The whole variable domain, remainder taken from reference TRBV2 and TRBJ2-7, is EPEVTQTPSHQVTQMGQEVILRCVPISNHLYFYWYRQILGQKVEFLVSFYNNEISEKSEIFDDQFSVERPDGSNFTLKIRSTKLEDSAMYFCAGGLAGHEQYFGPGTRLTVT.

Judged by abundance, this clonotype is medium-sized. The gene calls are TRBV20-1 and TRBJ2-3; TRBD2 matches at 9 bases. The germline gives CDR1 DFQATT, CDR2 SNEGSKA (reference sequence). This CDR3 has 13 residues. V trimming: 5 bases; J trimming: 5 bases; junction bases outside the gene matches: 5. The CDR3 nucleotides are TGCAGTGCTCCTAGCGGGGCGGTAGATACGCAGTATTTT. Translating gives CSAPSGAVDTQYF.

The table lists this clonotype with a count of one. The chain has TRBV5-1 and TRBJ2-3; D might be TRBD1 or TRBD2, each matching 5 bases. Germline loops: CDR1 SGHRS, CDR2 YFSETQ. Trimming removed 5 bases at V and 2 bases at J, with 15 bases between. CDR3 length: 15 residues. In nucleotides, the CDR3 is TGCGCCAGCAGTAGAGGGGCTGGGACCACAGATACGCAGTATTTT. Protein: CASSRGAGTTDTQYF.

Turning to this clonotype: The conserved phenylalanine or tryptophan normally closing the CDR3 is absent here, so this likely arose from a read error. V is TRBV6-4 and J is TRBJ2-1, with D hard to call. Trimming took off 0 bases at V and 1 base at J, with 7 bases between the two ends. Germline V gene sequence: CDR1 MRHNA, CDR2 SNTAGT. This CDR3 has 15 residues. Here the CDR3 reads CASSDSPESYNEQFR. The CDR3 DNA reads TGTGCCAGCAGTGACTCACCTGAATCCTACAATGAGCAGTTCAGA.

The sample holds many counts of this clonotype. J is TRBJ1-6 and V is TRBV6-4; the match to TRBD1 covers 8 bases. The V segment lost 5 bases and the J segment 5 bases; nucleotides outside the gene matches: 2. CDR1 is MRHNA and CDR2 is SNTAGT in the germline V gene. This CDR3 comprises 14 residues. Written as DNA, the CDR3 is TGTGCCAGCAGTCCGGGACAGGATAATTCACCCCTCCACTTT. This sequence encodes CASSPGQDNSPLHF.

The rearrangement joins TRBV6-5 to TRBJ2-4; 9 nucleotides agree with TRBD1. CDR3 size: 15 residues. Unmatched junction bases numbered 5, after V lost 7 bases and J lost 1 base. The germline gives CDR1 MNHEY, CDR2 SVGAGI. DNA for the CDR3: TGTGCCAGCACTAGGACAGGGGCCGCCAAAAACATTCAGTACTTC. Amino acid sequence: CASTRTGAAKNIQYF.

This clonotype was seen at least ten times. The chain carries TRBV25-1 and TRBJ1-1; no clear D. Trimming cost V 7 bases and J 4 bases, with 10 bases left between them. The germline CDR1 and CDR2 sequences are MGHDK and SYGVNS. The CDR3 contains 12 residues. CDR3 sequence: CASTERGTEAFF. Written as DNA, the CDR3 is TGTGCCAGCACCGAACGGGGCACTGAAGCTTTCTTT.

This chain connects TRBV20-1 to TRBJ1-5; the D is unclear. V shed 7 bases and J shed 13 bases, with 20 bases lying between them. The CDR3 runs 12 residues. The germline V gene encodes CDR1 DFQATT and CDR2 SNEGSKA (reference sequence). The CDR3 here is CSVRTSSSSQHF. The CDR3 coding sequence is TGCAGTGTGAGGACTAGCAGTTCGTCGCAGCATTTT.

The rearrangement joins TRBV7-7 to TRBJ2-7; 14 nucleotides align to TRBD2. The V gene's germline CDR1 is SSHAT and CDR2 FNYEAQ (reference sequence). The CDR3 runs 17 residues. V shed 5 bases, J shed 9 bases, and the junction held 15 bases outside the gene matches. Here the CDR3 reads CASSPTLEPGLAGAQYF. The CDR3 coding sequence is TGTGCCAGCAGCCCTACACTCGAACCGGGACTAGCGGGGGCGCAGTACTTC.

A word on this clonotype: This sequence may be a read error, since a much larger clone differs from it by one base. The chain is built from TRBV6-5 and TRBJ1-2; 8 positions match TRBD1. Germline loops: CDR1 MNHEY, CDR2 SVGAGI. The CDR3 loop spans 16 amino acids. V shed 8 bases, J shed 2 bases, and the junction held 13 bases outside the gene matches. The CDR3 bases are TGTGCCAGCGGCCGAACGACAGGGGCTAGAAACTATGGCTACACCTTC. Translating it yields CASGRTTGARNYGYTF.

This clonotype was seen only once. The genes are TRBV6-1 and TRBJ2-7, with D possibly matching TRBD2 (6 bases). Germline V gene lookup returns CDR1 MNHNS and CDR2 SASEGT. Trimming stripped 4 bases from V and 2 bases from J, with 15 bases between. The CDR3 is 15 residues long. The CDR3 DNA is TGTGCCAGCAGTGTGGGGAGGAGTTACCCCTACGAGCAGTACTTC. Translated, it gives CASSVGRSYPYEQYF.

The J gene is TRBJ2-5, the V gene TRBV20-1; D might be TRBD2 (5 bases). The CDR3 totals 13 residues. Germline lookup yields CDR1 DFQATT and CDR2 SNEGSKA (reference sequence). V gave up 7 bases and J gave up 2 bases, with 14 bases separating them. CDR3 bases: TGCAGTGGATCCGGGATTTCTCAAGAGACCCAGTACTTC. This encodes CSGSGISQETQYF.